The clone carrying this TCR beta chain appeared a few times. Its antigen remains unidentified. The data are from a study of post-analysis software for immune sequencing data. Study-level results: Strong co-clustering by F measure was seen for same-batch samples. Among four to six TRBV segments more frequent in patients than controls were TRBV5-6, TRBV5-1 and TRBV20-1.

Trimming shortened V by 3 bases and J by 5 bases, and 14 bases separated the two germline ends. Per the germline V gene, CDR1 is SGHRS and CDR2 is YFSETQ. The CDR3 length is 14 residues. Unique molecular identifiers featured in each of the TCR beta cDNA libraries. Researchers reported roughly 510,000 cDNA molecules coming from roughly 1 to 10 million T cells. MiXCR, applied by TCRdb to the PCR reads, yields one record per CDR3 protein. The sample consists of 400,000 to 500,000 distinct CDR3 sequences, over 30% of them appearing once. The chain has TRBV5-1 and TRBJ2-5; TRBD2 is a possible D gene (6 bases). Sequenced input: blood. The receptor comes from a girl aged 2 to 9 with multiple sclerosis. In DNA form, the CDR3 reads TGCGCCAGCAGCTCGGGAGTTGTATTGGAGACCCAGTACTTC. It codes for CASSSGVVLETQYF.